This paragraph reports one T cell receptor (beta chain). This specimen comes from a study of blood T cell repertoires in COVID-19. Study details: The United States, Italy and Spain were the sources of the acute and convalescent COVID-19 samples. PBMCs, B-cell-depleted T cells, or T cells provided the cDNA or gDNA that made up the material.

Germline V lookup: CDR1 SGHDT, CDR2 YYEEEE. This CDR3 region has 16 residues. Trimming pared 4 bases from V and 3 bases from J, leaving 16 bases between. In the authors' workflow: Counts of nucleated cells, estimated from reference gene primer amplification, were obtained. TCRdb's copy holds only in-frame clones and misses some; the assay was immunoSEQ multiplex PCR. V, J and clone size reflect that table, while D and trimming were determined from the DNA. This repertoire shows roughly 200,000 clones, approximately 80% found once; its top ten account for roughly 13%. The specimen was peripheral blood. The sequence was collected from a human donor in a cohort sampled during active COVID-19. This rearrangement joins TRBV5-6 to TRBJ2-2; the D gene is possibly TRBD1 (6 bases). In DNA form, the CDR3 reads TGTGCCAGCAGCGCAGGGGTTCAGTGGTACACCGGGGAGCTGTTTTTT. As protein: CASSAGVQWYTGELFF.